This passage covers 28 T cell receptor beta chains from one sample sequenced in a study of T cells in Graves' hyperthyroidism and ophthalmopathy. Amplified TCR beta CDR3 regions came from RNA transcripts. First-round RT-PCR with HTBI primers amplified the TCR CDR3 region. Via MiXCR, TCRdb re-called the multiplex PCR reads, giving one row per CDR3 protein. The sample consists of hundreds of thousands of distinct CDR3 sequences, around 15% of them appearing once. Source material: blood. The receptors here all came from a woman aged 45 to 65 with Graves' ophthalmopathy.

This chain uses TRBV19 with TRBJ2-3; D may be TRBD2 (7 bases). The germline V gene has CDR1 LNHDA and CDR2 SQIVND (reference sequence). There are 15 residues in the CDR3. The V gene lost 3 bases and the J gene lost 6 bases, with 16 bases spanning the gap. CDR3 in amino acids: CASSIYSGTTDTQYF. CDR3 nucleotides: TGTGCCAGTAGTATTTACAGCGGGACAACGGATACGCAGTATTTT.

This sequence joins TRBV4-2 and TRBJ2-1; a weak D match, TRBD1 (5 bases). This CDR3 is built from 14 residues. From germline, CDR1 is LGHNA and CDR2 YNFKEQ. Trimming shortened V by 0 bases and J by 5 bases, and 8 bases separated the two germline ends. The CDR3 region has the DNA TGTGCCAGCAGCCAAGACAGCAGGGACAATGAGCAGTTCTTC. Protein product: CASSQDSRDNEQFF.

This rearrangement joins TRBV11-1 to TRBJ2-1; 10 nucleotides match TRBD2. Germline V lookup: CDR1 SGHAT, CDR2 FQDESV (reference sequence). The trim removed 3 bases at V and 4 bases at J, leaving 6 bases unmatched. The CDR3 loop spans 16 amino acids. CDR3 coding DNA: TGTGCCAGCAGCTTGAATCCGGGACTAGCGTACAATGAGCAGTTCTTC. It specifies CASSLNPGLAYNEQFF.

The rearrangement links TRBV20-1 to TRBJ2-7; perhaps TRBD2 as D (6 bases). The CDR3 is made up of 14 amino acids. Deletions cut 5 bases from V and 2 bases from J, with 16 bases between. Germline V CDR1 and CDR2: DFQATT, SNEGSKA (reference sequence). The CDR3 DNA reads TGCAGTGCTTTTAGCGGCCTTGACGCCTACGAGCAGTACTTC. Translated: CSAFSGLDAYEQYF.

This clonotype has more than one count but fewer than ten. The rearrangement links TRBV24-1 to TRBJ2-5; no clear D gene. Trimming removed 6 bases from V and 1 base from J, with 11 bases in between. This CDR3 is 14 amino acids long. The germline V gene has CDR1 KGHDR and CDR2 SFDVKD. The CDR3 here is CATSPRRGQETQYF. CDR3 sequence (DNA): TGTGCCACCAGTCCTCGCCGTGGCCAAGAGACCCAGTACTTC.

This clonotype was picked up a small number of times. A clone one base away is much larger, so this may be a read error. V is TRBV10-3 and J is TRBJ1-1; 7 bases line up with TRBD1. In germline, CDR1 is ENHRY, CDR2 SYGVKD. The CDR3 totals 15 residues. V was pared by 2 bases and J by 3 bases, with 6 bases of the junction left unmatched. CDR3 sequence reads: CAISEPGTADTEAFF. The CDR3, as DNA: TGTGCCATCAGTGAGCCAGGGACAGCGGACACTGAAGCTTTCTTT.

This clonotype was found many times. Here the CDR3 DNA reads TGTGCCAGCACAACGGCGGGACTGCCGACTACCTACGAGCAGTACTTC. Protein: CASTTAGLPTTYEQYF. The chain carries TRBV2 and TRBJ2-7; tentative D call: TRBD2 (6 bases). Germline loops: CDR1 SNHLY, CDR2 FYNNEI. The CDR3 contains 16 residues. V shed 7 bases and J shed 2 bases, with 21 bases lying between them.

The chain has TRBV28 and TRBJ2-7; 9 bases are a match to TRBD1. The CDR3 has 18 residues. Trimming took 3 bases from V and 3 from J; bases not matched to a gene: 15. From germline, CDR1 is MDHEN and CDR2 SYDVKM. The CDR3 nucleotides read TGTGCCAGCAGTTTGGGGACAGGGTCAATAAGGTCCAACTACGAGCAGTACTTC. Amino acids: CASSLGTGSIRSNYEQYF.

There are a few counts of this clonotype. The chain carries TRBV29-1 and TRBJ2-7; 9 bases line up with TRBD2. Looked up from germline, CDR1 is SQVTM and CDR2 is ANQGSEA. This CDR3 contains 17 residues. The J segment lost 3 bases and the V segment lost 4 bases, leaving 16 bases of the junction unmatched. The CDR3 loop reads CSVGTGGIAGAFYEQYF. CDR3 in DNA: TGCAGCGTTGGGACTGGAGGGATAGCGGGAGCCTTCTACGAGCAGTACTTC.

At least ten counts were recorded for this clonotype. J is TRBJ1-1 and V is TRBV7-2; TRBD1 aligns across 9 bases. Germline CDR1 is SGHTA and CDR2 is FQGNSA. The CDR3 consists of 14 residues. The ends lost 4 bases at V and 4 bases at J; junction bases unmatched: 4. The CDR3 DNA reads as TGTGCCAGCAGCTCATCACAGGGGGCCACTGAAGCTTTCTTT. Protein sequence: CASSSSQGATEAFF. The variable domain in full, with the rest retrieved from reference TRBV7-2 and TRBJ1-1, is GAGVSQSPSNKVTEKGKDVELRCDPISGHTALYWYRQSLGQGLEFLIYFQGNSAPDKSGLPSDRFSAERTGGSVSTLTIQRTQQEDSAVYLCASSSSQGATEAFFGQGTRLTVV.

This clonotype was counted ten times or more. This chain uses TRBV28 with TRBJ1-1, with TRBD1 matching over 9 bases. Germline V gene lookup returns CDR1 MDHEN and CDR2 SYDVKM. The length of the CDR3 is 16 residues. With 6 bases clipped from V and 1 base from J, the junction kept 9 bases outside the gene matches. The CDR3 reads CASSKRPGQGNTEAFF. CDR3 coding DNA: TGTGCCAGCAGCAAACGACCGGGACAGGGGAACACTGAAGCTTTCTTT.

The chain recombines TRBV19 with TRBJ1-2, with TRBD1 matching 7 bases. The junction had 10 bases not matched to a gene; V was cut back by 3 bases and J by 3 bases. This CDR3 is 16 amino acids long. Germline V lookup: CDR1 LNHDA, CDR2 SQIVND (reference sequence). The CDR3, as DNA: TGTGCCAGTAGTATGGTCTTAGGGGGCGGCGACTATGGCTACACCTTC. Protein sequence: CASSMVLGGGDYGYTF.

This clonotype was picked up many times. The rearrangement links TRBV7-2 to TRBJ1-6, with 7 positions matching TRBD1. The ends lost 1 base at V and 6 bases at J; junction bases unmatched: 3. Looked up from germline, CDR1 is SGHTA and CDR2 is FQGNSA. The CDR3 has 15 amino acids. The CDR3 is CASSLDQGGNSPLHF. In DNA form, the CDR3 reads TGTGCCAGCAGCTTAGACCAGGGGGGTAATTCACCCCTCCACTTT.

This clonotype was recorded many times. The genes are TRBV11-1 and TRBJ2-7, with 9 bases that match TRBD2. There are 15 residues in the CDR3. Per germline, CDR1 SGHAT and CDR2 FQDESV (reference sequence). Unmatched junction bases numbered 7, after V lost 5 bases and J lost 2 bases. CDR3 nucleotide sequence: TGTGCCAGCAGCGCGGGACTAGCAGCAACCTACGAGCAGTACTTC. This encodes CASSAGLAATYEQYF.

The chain couples TRBV6-5 to TRBJ2-7, with D tentatively TRBD1 or TRBD2 (5 bases each). Germline assignment: CDR1 MNHEY and CDR2 SVGAGI. Trimming took 4 bases from V and 5 from J, leaving 21 bases between them. This CDR3 contains 16 residues. CDR3 residues: CASSLGVAAGSNEQYF. The CDR3 DNA sequence: TGTGCCAGCAGTTTAGGGGTTGCCGCGGGTAGTAACGAGCAGTACTTC.

The genes are TRBV9 and TRBJ2-7; D is unclear. Trimming stripped 4 bases from V and 5 bases from J, with 13 bases between. CDR3 length equals 13 residues. The V gene's germline CDR1 is SGDLS and CDR2 YYNGEE. The CDR3 sequence: CASSPHSDHEQYF. The CDR3 DNA reads TGTGCCAGCAGCCCGCACAGTGACCACGAGCAGTACTTC.

This clonotype was detected ten times or more. CDR3 coding DNA: TGTGCCAGCAGCTTAATCTGGGACAGGGCTAACTATGGCTACACCTTC. Its translation is CASSLIWDRANYGYTF. The J gene is TRBJ1-2, the V gene TRBV7-8, with 9 bases lining up with TRBD1. This CDR3 is 16 amino acids long. Germline values: CDR1 SGHVS, CDR2 FQNEAQ. Trimming at V came to 2 bases and at J to 0 bases, leaving 4 bases not matched to a gene.

The table lists this clonotype with many counts. Written as DNA, the CDR3 is TGTGCCAGCAGCCTACAGACTGCCACGGGCATTCAGTACTTC. This sequence encodes CASSLQTATGIQYF. The chain joins TRBV11-2 to TRBJ2-4; D is undetermined. The CDR3 spans 14 residues. The V end was cut by 5 bases, the J end by 9 bases, with 17 bases between. Germline assignment: CDR1 SGHAT and CDR2 FQNNGV. The variable domain in full, completed from reference TRBV11-2 and TRBJ2-4, reads EAGVAQSPRYKIIEKRQSVAFWCNPISGHATLYWYQQILGQGPKLLIQFQNNGVVDDSQLPKDRFSAERLKGVDSTLKIQPAKLEDSAVYLCASSLQTATGIQYFGAGTRLSVL.

Many counts were recorded for this clonotype. The chain joins TRBV28 to TRBJ2-7; 9 bases line up with TRBD1. Germline V CDR1 and CDR2: MDHEN, SYDVKM. The V and J ends lost 10 bases and 2 bases, in that order; junction bases with no gene match: 9. This CDR3 spans 14 amino acids. The CDR3 here is CATRQGEIPYEQYF. CDR3 nucleotide sequence: TGTGCCACCCGACAGGGGGAAATACCCTACGAGCAGTACTTC. Complete variable domain (other parts from reference TRBV28 and TRBJ2-7): DVKVTQSSRYLVKRTGEKVFLECVQDMDHENMFWYRQDPGLGLRLIYFSYDVKMKEKGDIPEGYSVSREKKERFSLILESASTNQTSMYLCATRQGEIPYEQYFGPGTRLTVT.

This clonotype has just a few counts. Its ends do not fully match the called genes, so a read error is possible. The V and J genes are TRBV27 and TRBJ2-1, with D perhaps matching TRBD2 (5 bases). This CDR3 contains 15 residues. Germline CDR1 reads MNHEY; CDR2 reads SMNVEV (reference sequence). CDR3 in amino acids: CTSSFRRVTYNEQFF. DNA for the CDR3: TGTACCAGCAGTTTCAGGCGGGTAACTTACAATGAGCAGTTCTTC.

The rearrangement links TRBV7-8 to TRBJ2-1; D ambiguous. The V end was cut by 5 bases, the J end by 9 bases, with 17 bases between. The CDR3 contains 14 residues. Looked up from germline, CDR1 is SGHVS and CDR2 is FQNEAQ. Written as DNA, the CDR3 is TGTGCCAGCAGCGTCCGAGGTCCCCAAGGTGAGCAGTTCTTC. This encodes CASSVRGPQGEQFF.

The chain combines TRBV12-5 with TRBJ2-1; D not resolved. The germline V gene has CDR1 LGHNT and CDR2 FRNRAP. The CDR3 length is 15 residues. The germline V and J ends were trimmed by 2 bases and 10 bases, with 18 bases remaining between them. CDR3 nucleotides: TGTGCTAGTGGTTTGTACCGGTCCTGGACCCAGGAGCAGTTCTTC. Amino acids: CASGLYRSWTQEQFF.

A note on this clonotype: Germline and junction disagree at one end, which may indicate a read error. This chain uses TRBV28 with TRBJ2-7; TRBD1 aligns across 7 bases. The CDR3 spans 12 residues. Germline loops: CDR1 MDHEN, CDR2 SYDVKM. Here the CDR3 DNA reads TGTGCCGGCAGTATACAGGGGTACGAGCAGTACTTC. Its translation is CAGSIQGYEQYF.

This clonotype was counted a few times. V usage is TRBV3-2 and J usage is TRBJ2-6; the listed D gene, TRBD1, was not tested against the DNA. TRBV3-2 is a pseudogene locus. The CDR3 has 16 amino acids. The DNA of the CDR3 is TGTGCCAGCAGCCAACGGACAGGGTCAGGGGCCAACGTCCTGACTTTC. This encodes CASSQRTGSGANVLTF.

This clonotype was recorded at least ten times. This chain links TRBV11-2 with TRBJ2-1; 11 bases are shared with TRBD2. After removal of 5 bases from V and 0 bases from J, the junction contained 3 bases not matched to a gene. The CDR3 extends over 16 amino acids. Germline CDR1 is SGHAT and CDR2 is FQNNGV. DNA of the CDR3: TGTGCCAGCAGCCCGACTAGCGGGACCTCCTACAATGAGCAGTTCTTC. This encodes CASSPTSGTSYNEQFF.

The chain recombines TRBV7-3 with TRBJ2-6; 7 bases match TRBD2. The CDR3 has 17 amino acids. CDR1 and CDR2 from the germline V gene are SGHTA and FQGTGA. Trimming took 4 bases from V and 0 from J; bases not matched to a gene: 6. As DNA, the CDR3 is TGTGCCAGCAGCTCGACTAGCCCGATCTCTGGGGCCAACGTCCTGACTTTC. Its translation is CASSSTSPISGANVLTF.

This clonotype was seen repeatedly, ten times or more. For the CDR3, the DNA is TGTGCCAGCAGTCAGGGGGGACAGTATTACGAGCAGTACTTC. It translates to CASSQGGQYYEQYF. J is TRBJ2-7 and V is TRBV12-3 or TRBV12-4, with a tentative D call TRBD1 (7 bases). The CDR3 runs 14 residues. Between the trimmed V and J ends, which lost 5 bases and 4 bases, there was a span of 15 bases.

The CDR3 loop is CASSPPDRGYYNEQFF. Written as DNA, the CDR3 is TGTGCCAGCAGCCCCCCGGACAGGGGGTACTACAATGAGCAGTTCTTC. The rearrangement joins TRBV7-9 to TRBJ2-1; TRBD1 matches at 10 bases. Germline CDR1 and CDR2: SEHNR and FQNEAQ (reference sequence). J was trimmed by 3 bases and V by 5 bases; bases with no gene match: 7. This CDR3 has 16 residues.